The clone carrying this T cell receptor beta chain was observed a handful of times. Its antigen is still unknown. This record belongs to a study of T-cell reconstitution after alpha-beta-depleted transplantation in children. The V and J ends lost 4 bases and 8 bases, in that order; junction bases with no gene match: 3. This CDR3 is 14 amino acids long. Germline V lookup: CDR1 ENHRY, CDR2 SYGVKD. A library of TCRbeta sequences, prepared with unique molecular identifiers, was generated. TCRdb passed the PCR reads through MiXCR, listing each CDR3 protein once. The sample lists 250,000 to 400,000 distinct CDR3 sequences, about a quarter seen once, with roughly 9.8% in the top ten. Study-level points and caveats: From newly produced T cells came most of the T-cell counts and diversity one year after transplant.

The source is a male patient younger than 18 who had a stem cell transplant for acute lymphoblastic leukemia, so the T cells may come from the graft donor. The specimen comprised PBMCs, mostly from graft donor cells, sampled 180 days after TCRalphabeta/CD19-depleted stem cell transplant. The chain links TRBV10-3 to TRBJ1-6; the match to TRBD1 covers 9 bases. The CDR3 sequence: CAISGDRVDSPLHF. The CDR3 DNA sequence: TGTGCCATCAGTGGGGACAGGGTAGATTCACCCCTCCACTTT.